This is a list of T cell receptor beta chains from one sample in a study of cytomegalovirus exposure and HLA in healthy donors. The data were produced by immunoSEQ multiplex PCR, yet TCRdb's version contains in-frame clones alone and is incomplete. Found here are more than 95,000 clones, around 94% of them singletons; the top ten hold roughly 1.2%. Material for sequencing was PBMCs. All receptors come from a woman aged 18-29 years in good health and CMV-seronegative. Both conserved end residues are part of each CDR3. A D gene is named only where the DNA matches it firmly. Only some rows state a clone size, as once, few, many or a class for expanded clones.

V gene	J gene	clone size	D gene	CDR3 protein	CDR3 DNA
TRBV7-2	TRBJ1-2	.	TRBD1	CASSLGQGGGYTF	TGTGCCAGCAGCCTCGGACAGGGTGGTGGCTACACCTTC
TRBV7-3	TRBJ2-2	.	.	CASGISGVGELFF	TGTGCCAGCGGAATCTCGGGGGTCGGGGAGCTGTTTTTT
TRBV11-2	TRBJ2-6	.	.	CASSRGYSGANVLTF	TGTGCCAGCAGCCGAGGGTACTCTGGGGCCAACGTCCTGACTTTC
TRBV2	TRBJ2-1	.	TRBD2	CASREAGGVYNEQFF	TGTGCCAGCAGGGAAGCGGGAGGGGTTTACAATGAGCAGTTCTTC
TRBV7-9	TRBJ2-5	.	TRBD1	CASERNRGHETQYF	TGTGCCAGCGAGAGAAACAGGGGGCACGAGACCCAGTACTTC
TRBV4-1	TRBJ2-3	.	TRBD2	CASRKGTSGSAYTQYF	TGCGCCAGCAGGAAAGGGACTAGCGGGTCCGCATATACGCAGTATTTT
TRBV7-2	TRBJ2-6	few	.	CASSLGGRVGANVLTF	TGTGCCAGCAGCTTAGGGGGCAGGGTCGGGGCCAACGTCCTGACTTTC
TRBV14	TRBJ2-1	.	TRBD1	CASSRVIQGDKFF	TGTGCCAGCAGCCGAGTCATACAGGGGGATAAGTTCTTC
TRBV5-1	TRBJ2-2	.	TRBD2	CASKPGLVPGELFF	TGCGCCAGCAAACCTGGACTAGTACCCGGGGAGCTGTTTTTT
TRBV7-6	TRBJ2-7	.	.	CASSRSEPWQGSYEQYF	TGTGCCAGCAGCCGAAGCGAGCCGTGGCAGGGCTCCTACGAGCAGTACTTC
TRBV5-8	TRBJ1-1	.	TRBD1	CASSLGRDRVGMNTEAFF	TGTGCCAGCAGCTTGGGGAGGGACAGGGTAGGGATGAACACTGAAGCTTTCTTT
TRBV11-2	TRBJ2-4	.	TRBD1	CASSAGTGEFVAKNIQYF	TGTGCCAGCAGCGCCGGGACAGGAGAGTTTGTGGCCAAAAACATTCAGTACTTC
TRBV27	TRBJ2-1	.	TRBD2	CASSLGAGGPHEQFF	TGTGCCAGCAGTTTAGGAGCGGGAGGGCCACATGAGCAGTTCTTC
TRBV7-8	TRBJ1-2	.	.	CASSLDTPYYGYTF	TGTGCCAGCAGCTTAGATACACCTTACTATGGCTACACCTTC
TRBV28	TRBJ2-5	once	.	CASSFSREETQYF	TGTGCCAGCAGTTTTAGCAGGGAAGAGACCCAGTACTTC
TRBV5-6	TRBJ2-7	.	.	CASSLGQGRHEQYF	TGTGCCAGCAGCTTGGGGCAGGGCAGGCACGAGCAGTACTTC
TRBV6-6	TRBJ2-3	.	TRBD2	CASSAQALAVQYF	TGTGCCAGCAGCGCGCAAGCTCTAGCGGTGCAGTATTTT
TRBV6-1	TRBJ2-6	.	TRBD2	CASSIGGVGANVLTF	TGTGCCAGCTCGATTGGGGGGGTCGGGGCCAACGTCCTGACTTTC
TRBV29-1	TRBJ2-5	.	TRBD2	CSVEGTSGGIETQYF	TGCAGCGTTGAAGGGACTAGCGGGGGAATAGAGACCCAGTACTTC
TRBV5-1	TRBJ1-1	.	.	CASSFLGVGGAEAFF	TGCGCCAGCAGCTTCCTAGGCGTGGGGGGTGCTGAAGCTTTCTTT
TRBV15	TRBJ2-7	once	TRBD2	CATSGTAGGPYEQYF	TGTGCCACCAGCGGGACAGCGGGAGGGCCCTACGAGCAGTACTTC
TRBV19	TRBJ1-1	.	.	CASSIILGGPPGTEAFF	TGTGCCAGTAGTATTATCTTGGGGGGTCCCCCGGGGACTGAAGCTTTCTTT
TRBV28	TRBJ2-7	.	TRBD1	CASSSRTGPYEQYF	TGTGCCAGCAGTTCCAGGACAGGGCCGTACGAGCAGTACTTC
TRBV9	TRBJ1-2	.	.	CASSGVPKPPHYGYTF	TGTGCCAGCAGCGGCGTTCCTAAGCCACCCCATTATGGCTACACCTTC
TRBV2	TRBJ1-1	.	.	CASSDRTANTEAFF	TGTGCCAGCAGTGATAGGACAGCGAACACTGAAGCTTTCTTT
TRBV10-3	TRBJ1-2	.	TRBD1	CAISETRDSSGYTF	TGTGCCATCAGTGAGACCCGGGACAGTAGTGGCTACACCTTC
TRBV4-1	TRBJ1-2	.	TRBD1	CASSHLLGQGGGYTF	TGCGCCAGCAGCCATCTCTTGGGACAGGGAGGAGGCTACACCTTC
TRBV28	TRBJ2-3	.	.	CASSLLKLSGHRDTQYF	TGTGCCAGCAGTTTATTAAAGTTGAGCGGGCATAGGGATACGCAGTATTTT
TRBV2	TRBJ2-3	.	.	CATEGTKGLDTDTQYF	TGTGCCACCGAGGGGACAAAAGGGTTAGACACAGATACGCAGTATTTT
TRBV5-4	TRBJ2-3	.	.	CASSFNSRDTQYF	TGTGCCAGCAGCTTCAACAGTCGGGATACGCAGTATTTT
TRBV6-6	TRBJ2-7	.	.	CASSYGWGDGEQYF	TGTGCCAGCAGTTACGGTTGGGGGGACGGTGAGCAGTACTTC
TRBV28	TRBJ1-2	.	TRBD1	CASSLWGDRVNGYTF	TGTGCCAGCAGTTTATGGGGGGACAGGGTCAACGGCTACACCTTC
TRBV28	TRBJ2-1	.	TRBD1	CASTSQGVANNEQFF	TGTGCCAGCACCTCCCAGGGGGTGGCCAACAATGAGCAGTTCTTC
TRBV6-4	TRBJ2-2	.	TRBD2	CASSDSGTSGRAGELFF	TGTGCCAGCAGTGACTCCGGGACTAGCGGGAGGGCCGGGGAGCTGTTTTTT
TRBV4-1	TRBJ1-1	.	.	CASSQGGRFTEAFF	TGCGCCAGCAGCCAAGGGGGGCGTTTCACTGAAGCTTTCTTT
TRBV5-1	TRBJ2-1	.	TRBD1	CASSYRDSNEQFF	TGCGCCAGCAGCTACCGGGACAGCAATGAGCAGTTCTTC
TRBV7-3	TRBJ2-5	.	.	CASSLRATETQYF	TGTGCCAGCAGCTTAAGGGCTACGGAGACCCAGTACTTC
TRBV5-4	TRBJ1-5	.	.	CASSSRPGADQPQHF	TGTGCCAGCAGCTCCCGGCCAGGGGCGGATCAGCCCCAGCATTTT
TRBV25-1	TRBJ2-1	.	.	CASRSNQVGNEQFF	TGTGCCAGCAGGTCGAATCAGGTCGGCAATGAGCAGTTCTTC
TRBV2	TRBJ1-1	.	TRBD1	CASRQGLNTEAFF	TGTGCCAGCCGACAGGGATTGAACACTGAAGCTTTCTTT
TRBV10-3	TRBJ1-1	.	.	CAISESSYGNTEAFF	TGTGCCATCAGTGAGTCCAGTTATGGGAACACTGAAGCTTTCTTT
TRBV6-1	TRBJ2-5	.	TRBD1	CASSEQGAGKETQYF	TGTGCCAGCAGTGAACAGGGGGCAGGGAAAGAGACCCAGTACTTC
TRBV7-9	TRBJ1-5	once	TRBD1	CASSWTGGLWSNQPQHF	TGTGCCAGCAGCTGGACAGGGGGCTTGTGGAGCAATCAGCCCCAGCATTTT
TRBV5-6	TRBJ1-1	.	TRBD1	CASTPRGRMMNTEAFF	TGTGCCAGCACTCCCAGGGGGCGCATGATGAACACTGAAGCTTTCTTT
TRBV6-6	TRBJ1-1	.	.	CASSYSGQANTEAFF	TGTGCCAGCAGTTACTCTGGCCAGGCGAACACTGAAGCTTTCTTT
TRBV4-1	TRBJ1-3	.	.	CASSQPLAGGAGNTIYF	TGCGCCAGCAGCCAACCCTTGGCGGGGGGTGCTGGAAACACCATATATTTT
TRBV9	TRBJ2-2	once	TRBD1	CASSAGGWNTGELFF	TGTGCCAGCAGCGCAGGGGGCTGGAACACCGGGGAGCTGTTTTTT
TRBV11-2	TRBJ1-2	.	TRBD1	CASSYDRGRGYTF	TGTGCCAGCAGCTACGACAGGGGGAGAGGCTACACCTTC
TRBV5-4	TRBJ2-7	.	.	CASSLDRSREQYF	TGTGCCAGCAGCTTGGACAGGTCTCGCGAGCAGTACTTC
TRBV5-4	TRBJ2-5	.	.	CASSSELRRVETQYF	TGTGCCAGCAGCTCGGAGCTAAGACGGGTGGAGACCCAGTACTTC
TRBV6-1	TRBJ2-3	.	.	CAIKPQGQGTQYF	TGTGCCATCAAACCCCAGGGGCAGGGGACGCAGTATTTT
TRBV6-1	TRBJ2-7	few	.	CASSRDNTYEQYF	TGTGCCAGCAGTCGGGACAACACCTACGAGCAGTACTTC
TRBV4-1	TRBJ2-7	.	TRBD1	CASSQRDRDYEQYF	TGCGCCAGCAGCCAGAGAGACAGGGACTACGAGCAGTACTTC
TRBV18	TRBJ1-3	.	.	CASSPPGGNSGNTIYF	TGTGCCAGCTCACCTCCGGGGGGAAACTCTGGAAACACCATATATTTT